Below, 11 T cell receptor beta chains from the same sample are listed, as sequenced in a study of cytomegalovirus exposure and HLA in healthy donors (dated by TCRdb to between 2016 and 2019). The protocol used for the library was the immunoSEQ multiplex PCR assay. For the multiplex PCR, a mixture combining 60 forward primers for TCR Vbeta segments and 13 reverse primers for TCR Jbeta segments was used. TCRdb retrieved this table from immuneACCESS and kept in-frame rearrangements only. Not all clones are present; in checked studies, unresolved V genes account for under half, and no reason is known for the remainder. The sample includes approximately 260,000 clones, with 80% to 95% observed a single time. Approximately 1.5% of the sample is held by the ten biggest clonotypes. Sequencing was carried out using PBMCs. The receptors stem from a girl aged 2 to 9 in good health and CMV-seronegative.

The V gene is TRBV5-1, the J gene TRBJ2-1; TRBD1 is a possible D gene (6 bases). V dropped 4 bases and J dropped 0 bases, with 17 bases sitting between them. CDR3 length: 17 residues. Germline V gene sequence: CDR1 SGHRS, CDR2 YFSETQ. For the CDR3, the DNA is TGCGCCAGCAGCCCAAACAGACAGGTTTCCTCCTACAATGAGCAGTTCTTC. This encodes CASSPNRQVSSYNEQFF.

In regard to this clone: The junction departs from the called germline gene at one end, perhaps through a read error. This sequence joins TRBV2 and TRBJ2-3, with D possibly matching TRBD2 (6 bases). There are 11 residues in the CDR3. Germline assignment: CDR1 SNHLY and CDR2 FYNNEI. CDR3: CASNPGLRHHF. DNA for the CDR3: TGTGCCAGCAACCCGGGACTTCGTCACCATTTT.

A single count supports this clone. The V and J genes are TRBV7-6 and TRBJ2-1, with 7 bases lining up with TRBD2. After removal of 2 bases from V and 8 bases from J, the junction contained 12 bases not matched to a gene. The CDR3 is 16 residues long. Germline V CDR1 and CDR2: SGHVS, FNYEAQ. The CDR3 is CASSLNTAGESDEQFF. The CDR3 DNA sequence: TGTGCCAGCAGCTTAAATACGGCGGGAGAGTCCGATGAGCAGTTCTTC.

V usage is TRBV27 and J usage is TRBJ2-5; 7 positions agree with TRBD1. The J call may be wrong; the DNA end is better matched by TRBJ2-7. The germline gives CDR1 MNHEY, CDR2 SMNVEV (reference sequence). This CDR3 comprises 14 residues. CDR3 residues: CASSFERGPYEQYF. Here the CDR3 DNA reads TGTGCCAGCAGTTTCGAAAGGGGGCCCTACGAGCAGTACTTC.

The chain couples TRBV19 to TRBJ2-7, with 8 nucleotides matching TRBD1. Germline CDR1 LNHDA, CDR2 SQIVND (reference sequence). With 4 bases clipped from V and 1 base from J, the junction kept 6 bases outside the gene matches. This CDR3 spans 15 amino acids. CDR3 loop: CASSTPGTGSYEQYF. CDR3 nucleotides: TGTGCCAGTAGTACCCCCGGGACAGGTTCCTACGAGCAGTACTTC.

This clone showed up just once. This sequence joins TRBV7-2 and TRBJ1-2; D is undetermined. Between the trimmed V and J ends, which lost 6 bases and 7 bases, there was a span of 12 bases. This CDR3 region has 12 residues. CDR1 and CDR2 from the germline V gene are SGHTA and FQGNSA. In nucleotides, the CDR3 is TGTGCCAGCAGTCTGGATCCGGGTGGCTACACCTTC. This sequence encodes CASSLDPGGYTF.

This sequence joins TRBV30 and TRBJ2-1; TRBD2 matches 7 bases. This CDR3 is built from 15 residues. Germline CDR1 and CDR2: GTSNPN and SVGIG (reference sequence). V trimming: 3 bases; J trimming: 7 bases; junction bases outside the gene matches: 12. CDR3 loop: CAWSREAWFTNEQFF. CDR3 nucleotide sequence: TGTGCCTGGAGCCGGGAGGCATGGTTCACGAATGAGCAGTTCTTC.

This chain joins TRBV4-1 and TRBJ2-1; 13 nucleotides align to TRBD2. The CDR3 is 16 amino acids. The germline CDR1 and CDR2 sequences are MGHRA and YSYEKL. V was pared by 2 bases and J by 8 bases, with 6 bases of the junction left unmatched. CDR3 protein: CASSQPGTSGVDEQFF. The DNA for the CDR3 is TGCGCCAGCAGCCAACCCGGGACTAGCGGGGTCGATGAGCAGTTCTTC.

The rearrangement uses TRBV13 and TRBJ1-1, with 7 nucleotides matching TRBD1. V lost 0 bases, J lost 1 base, and 5 bases stayed unmatched. CDR3 length: 16 amino acids. The germline gives CDR1 PRHDT, CDR2 FYEKMQ (reference sequence). CDR3 DNA sequence: TGTGCCAGCAGCTTAGGTTGGACAGGAGAGAACACTGAAGCTTTCTTT. This gives the protein CASSLGWTGENTEAFF.

The rearrangement joins TRBV5-4 to TRBJ2-1; 7 nucleotides agree with TRBD2. Germline assignment: CDR1 SGHNT and CDR2 YYREEE (reference sequence). This CDR3 spans 17 amino acids. V trimming: 1 base; J trimming: 3 bases; junction bases outside the gene matches: 10. CDR3 nucleotides: TGTGCCAGCAGCTTGTACAGCGGGGCGACGTTCTACAATGAGCAGTTCTTC. This codes for CASSLYSGATFYNEQFF.

The chain uses TRBV29-1 and TRBJ2-1; D is unclear. There are 11 residues in the CDR3. CDR1 and CDR2 from the germline V gene are SQVTM and ANQGSEA. The V end lost 6 bases, the J end lost 5 bases, and 8 bases lay between the germline ends. Written as DNA, the CDR3 is TGCAGCGTCCCCCTAGACAATGAGCAGTTCTTC. Protein sequence: CSVPLDNEQFF.